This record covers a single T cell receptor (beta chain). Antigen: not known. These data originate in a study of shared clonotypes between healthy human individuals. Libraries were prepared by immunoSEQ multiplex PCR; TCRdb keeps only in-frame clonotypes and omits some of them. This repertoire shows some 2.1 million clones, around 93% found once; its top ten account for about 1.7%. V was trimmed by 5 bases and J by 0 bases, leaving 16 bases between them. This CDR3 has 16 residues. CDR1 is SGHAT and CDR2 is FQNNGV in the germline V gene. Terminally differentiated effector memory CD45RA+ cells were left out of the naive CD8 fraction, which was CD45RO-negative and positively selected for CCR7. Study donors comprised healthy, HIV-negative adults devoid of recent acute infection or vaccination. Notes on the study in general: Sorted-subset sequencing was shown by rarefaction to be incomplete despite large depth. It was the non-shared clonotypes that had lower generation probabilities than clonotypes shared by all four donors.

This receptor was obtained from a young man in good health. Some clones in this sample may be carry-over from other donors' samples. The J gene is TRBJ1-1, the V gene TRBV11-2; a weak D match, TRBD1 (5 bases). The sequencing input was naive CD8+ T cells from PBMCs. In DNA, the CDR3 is TGTGCCAGCAGCATAAGTAGGGCAGGGCTGAACACTGAAGCTTTCTTT. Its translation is CASSISRAGLNTEAFF.